The 13 T cell receptor beta chains below all came from one sample that was sequenced in a study of beta chain features in type 1 diabetes. Isolated RNA was reverse transcribed in full, so expressed TCRB transcripts were sequenced. Sequencing was performed with immunoSEQ multiplex PCR; in TCRdb, only in-frame clones are kept and a portion is missing. Among about 230,000 clones, 9% to 10% were seen once, and the ten largest hold under 0.035%. Material for sequencing was naive CD4+ T cells from blood. The receptors here all came from a woman younger than 35 in good health.

This clone has only a few counts. The V and J genes are TRBV5-1 and TRBJ2-1; the match to TRBD1 covers 7 bases. This CDR3 spans 15 amino acids. Germline CDR1 SGHRS, CDR2 YFSETQ. Trimming removed 4 bases from V and 0 bases from J; junction bases left unmatched: 4. In nucleotides, the CDR3 is TGCGCCAGCAGCCCGGGACAGAGCTCCTACAATGAGCAGTTCTTC. Protein: CASSPGQSSYNEQFF.

In this sample, this clone turned up a few times. This chain connects TRBV4-1 to TRBJ1-2; 8 bases are shared with TRBD1. Germline V gene data show CDR1 as MGHRA and CDR2 as YSYEKL. The length of the CDR3 is 15 residues. Trimming cost V 0 bases and J 5 bases; bases outside gene matches: 5. CDR3 nucleotide sequence: TGCGCCAGCAGCCAAGATGGGCAGGGGGCGTATGGCTACACCTTC. Translating it yields CASSQDGQGAYGYTF.

This sequence joins TRBV27 and TRBJ2-3; a possible D gene is TRBD2 (5 bases). V was shortened by 0 bases and J by 6 bases, with 10 bases between the two germline ends. CDR1 is MNHEY and CDR2 is SMNVEV in the germline V gene (reference sequence). This CDR3 spans 14 amino acids. This CDR3 is CASSLSSRGDTQYF. CDR3 DNA: TGTGCCAGCAGTTTATCGTCCCGAGGGGATACGCAGTATTTT.

This clone has a handful of counts. The genes are TRBV5-4 and TRBJ1-2; maybe TRBD1 (5 bases). CDR1 is SGHNT, CDR2 YYREEE, per germline (reference sequence). The germline V and J ends were trimmed by 1 base and 4 bases, with 8 bases remaining between them. This CDR3 region has 13 residues. DNA for the CDR3: TGTGCCAGCAGCTTGTTCGGGGGCTATGGCTACACCTTC. Its translation: CASSLFGGYGYTF.

In this sample, this clone turned up a few times. The chain combines TRBV6-1 with TRBJ2-3; D is possibly TRBD1 (6 bases). The CDR3 runs 15 residues. CDR1 and CDR2 (germline): MNHNS, SASEGT. Between the trimmed V and J ends, which lost 6 bases and 2 bases, there was a span of 15 bases. CDR3 in amino acids: CASRIQGGPTDTQYF. In DNA, the CDR3 is TGTGCCAGCAGAATTCAAGGGGGTCCCACAGATACGCAGTATTTT.

This rearrangement joins TRBV19 to TRBJ2-3; tentative D call: TRBD1 (6 bases). Trimming took 6 bases from V and 7 from J, leaving 8 bases between them. The CDR3 has 11 residues. Germline CDR1 LNHDA, CDR2 SQIVND (reference sequence). CDR3 protein: CASRDSNTQYF. The CDR3 bases are TGTGCCAGTAGGGACAGTAATACGCAGTATTTT.

In its sample, this clone was seen a few times. The V call is TRBV10-2, the J call TRBJ1-1, with D tentatively TRBD1 (5 bases). The CDR3 totals 13 residues. V was shortened by 9 bases and J by 1 base, with 12 bases between the two germline ends. The germline V gene encodes CDR1 WSHSY and CDR2 SAAADI. CDR3 nucleotides: TGCGCCAGTTCGACAGACTGGAACACTGAAGCTTTCTTT. This gives the protein CASSTDWNTEAFF.

The chain links TRBV4-1 to TRBJ1-2; tentative D call: TRBD1 (5 bases). Germline V lookup: CDR1 MGHRA, CDR2 YSYEKL. This CDR3 has 15 residues. V was cut by 2 bases and J by 7 bases, with 17 bases left in between. DNA of the CDR3: TGCGCCAGCAGCCAACCCAGGGAATCCAAGGGTGGCTACACCTTC. Its protein product is CASSQPRESKGGYTF.

This clone was observed a few times. The V gene is TRBV30, the J gene TRBJ2-7; TRBD2 matches at 8 bases. This CDR3 comprises 11 residues. Losses at the gene ends were 5 bases for V and 4 bases for J; bases not matched to a gene: 1. Germline loops: CDR1 GTSNPN, CDR2 SVGIG (reference sequence). CDR3 residues: CAWGTRYEQYF. For the CDR3, the DNA is TGTGCCTGGGGGACTAGGTACGAGCAGTACTTC.

Only a few counts were recorded for this clone. The rearrangement uses TRBV5-1 and TRBJ2-1; 11 bases map to TRBD2. CDR1 SGHRS and CDR2 YFSETQ come from the germline V gene. There are 17 residues in the CDR3. The J segment lost 6 bases and the V segment lost 4 bases, leaving 12 bases of the junction unmatched. CDR3 nucleotide sequence: TGCGCCAGCAGCCTAAGAGGTAGCGGGGGGGCGGTCAATGAGCAGTTCTTC. Protein: CASSLRGSGGAVNEQFF.

This clone was picked up a small number of times. The gene calls are TRBV5-1 and TRBJ1-1; D is perhaps TRBD1 (6 bases). Germline CDR1 is SGHRS and CDR2 is YFSETQ. CDR3 size: 17 residues. V was clipped by 4 bases and J by 0 bases, with 19 bases between them. CDR3 bases: TGCGCCAGCAGCCCTACAGGGTCCAACTTCATGAACACTGAAGCTTTCTTT. Protein product: CASSPTGSNFMNTEAFF.

Turning to this clone: The same CDR3 is also encoded by other DNA sequences in this sample. This chain joins TRBV5-1 and TRBJ2-1, with 11 bases identical to TRBD2. V shed 4 bases, J shed 4 bases, and the junction held 4 bases outside the gene matches. Germline V gene data show CDR1 as SGHRS and CDR2 as YFSETQ. This CDR3 region has 15 residues. CDR3 amino acids: CASSPGLADYNEQFF. In DNA form, the CDR3 reads TGCGCCAGCAGCCCGGGACTAGCGGATTACAATGAGCAGTTCTTC.

V usage is TRBV18 and J usage is TRBJ2-7, with a tentative D call TRBD2 (6 bases). CDR3 length equals 14 residues. Trimming left V 3 bases short and J 7 bases short, with 16 bases between. Germline V gene lookup returns CDR1 KGHSH and CDR2 LQKENI. CDR3 sequence: CASSPETRRTEQYF. The CDR3 DNA sequence: TGTGCCAGCTCACCGGAGACTAGGCGAACGGAGCAGTACTTC. Based on the CDR3 plus reference TRBV18 and TRBJ2-7, the full variable domain is NAGVMQNPRHLVRRRGQEARLRCSPMKGHSHVYWYRQLPEEGLKFMVYLQKENIIDESGMPKERFSAEFPKEGPSILRIQQVVRGDSAAYFCASSPETRRTEQYFGPGTRLTVT.